This T cell receptor (beta chain) was observed in a study of T cell clonality in common variable immunodeficiency. CDR1 is MNHEY, CDR2 SMNVEV, per germline (reference sequence). V gave up 3 bases and J gave up 0 bases, with 8 bases separating them. The CDR3 is 15 residues long. Sequencing input was equivalent genomic DNA from CVID and controls. Method: immunoSEQ multiplex PCR; TCRdb's copy keeps in-frame clones and lacks some. Sampling found around 45,000 clones, none seen once. This clone was counted ten times or more. The sequenced fragment ends 3 residues before the CDR3 boundary, so the rest is inferred from the germline J gene.

The sample comprised peripheral blood mononuclear cells. The origin of this receptor is a person between 18 and 70 years old in good health. V and J are TRBV27 and TRBJ1-4; weak D call: TRBD1 (6 bases). CDR3: CASSFRGATNEKLFF. CDR3 bases read: TGTGCCAGCAGTTTCAGGGGAGCAACTAATGAAAAA.